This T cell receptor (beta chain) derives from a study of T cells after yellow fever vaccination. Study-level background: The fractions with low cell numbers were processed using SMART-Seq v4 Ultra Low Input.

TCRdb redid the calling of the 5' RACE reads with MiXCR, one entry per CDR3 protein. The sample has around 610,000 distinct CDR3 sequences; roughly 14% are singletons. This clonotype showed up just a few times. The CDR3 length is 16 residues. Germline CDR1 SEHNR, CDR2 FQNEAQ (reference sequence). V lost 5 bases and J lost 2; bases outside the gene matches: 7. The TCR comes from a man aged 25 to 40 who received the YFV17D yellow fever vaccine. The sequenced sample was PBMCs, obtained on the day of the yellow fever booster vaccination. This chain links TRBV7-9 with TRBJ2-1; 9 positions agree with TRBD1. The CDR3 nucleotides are TGTGCCAGCAGCCCCACCGACAGGGGGGCCTACAATGAGCAGTTCTTC. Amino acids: CASSPTDRGAYNEQFF.